The following is a TCR beta chain sequence with its context. Sequenced by immunoSEQ multiplex PCR; TCRdb stores in-frame clones only, minus some. The table has fewer than 90,000 clones, almost 85% seen once. The data belong to a study of blood T cell repertoires in COVID-19. Overall study: Material from acute and convalescent COVID-19 was sourced from the United States, Italy and Spain.

CDR1 is SGDLS and CDR2 is YYNGEE in the germline V gene. The V segment lost 3 bases and the J segment 0 bases; nucleotides outside the gene matches: 5. This CDR3 has 16 residues. The receptor was isolated from a man between 65 and 85 years old with acute or convalescent COVID-19. The sequenced material came from peripheral blood. V is TRBV9 and J is TRBJ2-3; TRBD1 agrees at 9 bases. The CDR3 coding sequence is TGTGCCAGCAGCGCGGGACAGGGTGTTAGCACAGATACGCAGTATTTT. This codes for CASSAGQGVSTDTQYF. Together with reference TRBV9 and TRBJ2-3, the CDR3 gives the full variable domain: DSGVTQTPKHLITATGQRVTLRCSPRSGDLSVYWYQQSLDQGLQFLIQYYNGEERAKGNILERFSAQQFPDLHSELNLSSLELGDSALYFCASSAGQGVSTDTQYFGPGTRLTVL.